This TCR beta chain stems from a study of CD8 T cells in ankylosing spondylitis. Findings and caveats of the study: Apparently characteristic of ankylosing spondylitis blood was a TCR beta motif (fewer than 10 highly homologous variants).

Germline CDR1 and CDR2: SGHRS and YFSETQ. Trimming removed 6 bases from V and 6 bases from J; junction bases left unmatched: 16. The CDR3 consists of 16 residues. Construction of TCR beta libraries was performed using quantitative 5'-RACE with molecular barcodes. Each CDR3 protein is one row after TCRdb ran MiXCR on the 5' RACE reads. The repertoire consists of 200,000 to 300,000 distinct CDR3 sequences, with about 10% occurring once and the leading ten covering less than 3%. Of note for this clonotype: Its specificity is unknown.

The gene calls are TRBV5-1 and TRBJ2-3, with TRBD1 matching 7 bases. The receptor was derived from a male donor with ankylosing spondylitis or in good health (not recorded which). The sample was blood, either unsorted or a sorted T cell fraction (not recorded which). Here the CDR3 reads CASMMSGAGGTDTQYF. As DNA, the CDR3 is TGCGCCAGCATGATGTCCGGGGCAGGGGGTACGGATACGCAGTATTTT.